This TCR beta chain was identified during a study of blood T cell repertoires in COVID-19. Using immunoSEQ multiplex PCR, the repertoire was profiled, and TCRdb retains in-frame clones only, with some absent. The sample has 210,000 or so clones; around 81% are singletons. Germline V gene data show CDR1 as SGHDN and CDR2 as FVKESK. Trimming cost V 3 bases and J 6 bases, with 14 bases left between them. CDR3 length equals 15 residues. V is TRBV14 and J is TRBJ2-2; possibly TRBD2 for D (6 bases). This clonotype was obtained from a woman in her fifties or sixties with acute COVID-19. The sequencing input was PBMCs or T cells enriched from blood (not recorded which). CDR3 in DNA: TGTGCCAGCAGCCATCGTCAGGGAGGAGCCGGGGAGCTGTTTTTT. Translated, it gives CASSHRQGGAGELFF.